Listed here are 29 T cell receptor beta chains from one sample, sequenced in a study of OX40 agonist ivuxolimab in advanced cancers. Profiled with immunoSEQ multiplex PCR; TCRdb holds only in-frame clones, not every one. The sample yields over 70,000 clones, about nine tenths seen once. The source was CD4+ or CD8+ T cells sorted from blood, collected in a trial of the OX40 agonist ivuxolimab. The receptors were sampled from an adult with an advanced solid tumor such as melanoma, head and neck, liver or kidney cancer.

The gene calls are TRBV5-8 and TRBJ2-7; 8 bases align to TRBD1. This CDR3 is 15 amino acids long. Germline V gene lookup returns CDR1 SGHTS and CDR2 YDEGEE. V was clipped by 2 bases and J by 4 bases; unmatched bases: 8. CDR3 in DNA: TGTGCCAGCAGCTTCGCCGGGACAGGTTTGTACGAGCAGTACTTC. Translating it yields CASSFAGTGLYEQYF.

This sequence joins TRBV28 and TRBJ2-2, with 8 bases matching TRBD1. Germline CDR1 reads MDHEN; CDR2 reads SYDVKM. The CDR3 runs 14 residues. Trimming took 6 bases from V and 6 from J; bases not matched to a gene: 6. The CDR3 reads CASRPQGDAGELFF. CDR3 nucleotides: TGTGCCAGCAGACCACAGGGGGACGCCGGGGAGCTGTTTTTT.

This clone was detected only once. CDR3 coding DNA: TGCGCCAGCAGCACGGCAGGGGGCTACGAGCAGTACTTC. Its translation is CASSTAGGYEQYF. The V and J genes are TRBV5-1 and TRBJ2-7; TRBD1 matches at 7 bases. Germline-derived CDR1 and CDR2 are SGHRS and YFSETQ. After removal of 4 bases from V and 3 bases from J, the junction contained 4 bases not matched to a gene. CDR3 length: 13 amino acids. The full variable domain, its missing parts supplied by reference TRBV5-1 and TRBJ2-7, is KAGVTQTPRYLIKTRGQQVTLSCSPISGHRSVSWYQQTPGQGLQFLFEYFSETQRNKGNFPGRFSGRQFSNSRSEMNVSTLELGDSALYLCASSTAGGYEQYFGPGTRLTVT.

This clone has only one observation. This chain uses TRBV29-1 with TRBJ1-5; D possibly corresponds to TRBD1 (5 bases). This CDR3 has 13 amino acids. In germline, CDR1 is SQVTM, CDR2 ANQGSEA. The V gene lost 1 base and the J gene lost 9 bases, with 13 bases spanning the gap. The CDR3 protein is CSVEAGPGGPQHF. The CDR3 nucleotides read TGCAGCGTTGAAGCAGGGCCTGGGGGGCCCCAGCATTTT.

The CDR3: CASSWPGGEQYF. In DNA form, the CDR3 reads TGTGCCAGCAGCTGGCCCGGGGGTGAGCAGTACTTC. The V gene is TRBV7-3, the J gene TRBJ2-7; tentatively, D is TRBD2 (6 bases). The V gene's germline CDR1 is SGHTA and CDR2 FQGTGA. This CDR3 comprises 12 residues. V was cut by 4 bases and J by 7 bases, with 11 bases left in between.

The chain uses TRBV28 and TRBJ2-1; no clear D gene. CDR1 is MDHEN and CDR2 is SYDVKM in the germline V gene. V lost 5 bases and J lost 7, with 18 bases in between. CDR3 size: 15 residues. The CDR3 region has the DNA TGTGCCAGCAGTCCCAGGTCCTCTAAAGGGAATGAGCAGTTCTTC. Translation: CASSPRSSKGNEQFF.

For the CDR3, the DNA is TGTGCCAGCAGACCATCCGCAGGGCTAAACACTGAAGCTTTCTTT. Its protein is CASRPSAGLNTEAFF. V gene TRBV6-5 combines with J gene TRBJ1-1; D may be TRBD1 (5 bases). With 6 bases removed from V and 2 bases from J, the gap between germline ends came to 16 bases. Germline CDR1 reads MNHEY; CDR2 reads SVGAGI. The CDR3 is made up of 15 amino acids.

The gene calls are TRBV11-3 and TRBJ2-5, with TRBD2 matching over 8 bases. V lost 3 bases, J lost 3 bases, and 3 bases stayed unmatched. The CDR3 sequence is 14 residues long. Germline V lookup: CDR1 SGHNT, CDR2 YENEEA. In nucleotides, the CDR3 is TGTGCCAGCAGCTTCCCACTAGCGGAAGAGACCCAGTACTTC. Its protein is CASSFPLAEETQYF.

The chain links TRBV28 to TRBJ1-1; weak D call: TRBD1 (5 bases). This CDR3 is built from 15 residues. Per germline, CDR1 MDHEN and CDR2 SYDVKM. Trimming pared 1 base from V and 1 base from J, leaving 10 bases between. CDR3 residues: CASSLSQVRNTEAFF. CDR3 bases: TGTGCCAGCAGTTTATCACAGGTCAGGAACACTGAAGCTTTCTTT.

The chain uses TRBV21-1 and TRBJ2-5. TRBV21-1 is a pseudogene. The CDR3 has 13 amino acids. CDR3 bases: TGTGCCAGCAGCGCCACAGGGAGGGAGACCCAGTACTTC. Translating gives CASSATGRETQYF.

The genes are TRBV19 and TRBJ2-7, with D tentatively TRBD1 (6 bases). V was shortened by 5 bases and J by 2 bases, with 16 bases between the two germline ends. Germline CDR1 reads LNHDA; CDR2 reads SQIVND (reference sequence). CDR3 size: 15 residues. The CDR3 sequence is CASSPGQGLAYEQYF. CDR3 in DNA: TGTGCCAGTAGTCCCGGCCAGGGGTTGGCCTACGAGCAGTACTTC.

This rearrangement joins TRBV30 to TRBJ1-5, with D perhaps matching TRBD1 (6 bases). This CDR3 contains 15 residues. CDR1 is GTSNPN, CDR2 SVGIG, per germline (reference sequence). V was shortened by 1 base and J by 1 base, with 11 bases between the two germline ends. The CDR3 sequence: CAWSAGEVSNQPQHF. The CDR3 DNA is TGTGCCTGGAGTGCAGGGGAGGTGAGCAATCAGCCCCAGCATTTT.

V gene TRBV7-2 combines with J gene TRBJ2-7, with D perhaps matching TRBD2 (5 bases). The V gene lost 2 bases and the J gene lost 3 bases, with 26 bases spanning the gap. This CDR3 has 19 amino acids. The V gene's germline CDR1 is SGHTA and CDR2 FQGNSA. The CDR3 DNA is TGTGCCAGCAGCTTACGTGCCCAATATGAGGACTCGAAATTCTACGAGCAGTACTTC. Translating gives CASSLRAQYEDSKFYEQYF. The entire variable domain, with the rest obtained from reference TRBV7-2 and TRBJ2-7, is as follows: GAGVSQSPSNKVTEKGKDVELRCDPISGHTALYWYRQSLGQGLEFLIYFQGNSAPDKSGLPSDRFSAERTGGSVSTLTIQRTQQEDSAVYLCASSLRAQYEDSKFYEQYFGPGTRLTVT.

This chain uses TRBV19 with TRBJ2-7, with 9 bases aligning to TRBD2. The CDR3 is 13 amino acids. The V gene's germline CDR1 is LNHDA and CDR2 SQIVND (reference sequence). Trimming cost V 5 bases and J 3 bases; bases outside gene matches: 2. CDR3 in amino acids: CASSPAGGYEQYF. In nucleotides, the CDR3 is TGTGCCAGTAGTCCAGCGGGAGGCTACGAGCAGTACTTC.

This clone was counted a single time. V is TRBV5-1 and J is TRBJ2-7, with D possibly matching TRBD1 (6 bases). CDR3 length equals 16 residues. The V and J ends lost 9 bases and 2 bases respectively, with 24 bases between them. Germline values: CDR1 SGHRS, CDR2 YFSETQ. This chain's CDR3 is CANPPPHRDITYEQYF. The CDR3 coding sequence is TGCGCCAACCCGCCTCCACACAGGGATATCACCTACGAGCAGTACTTC.

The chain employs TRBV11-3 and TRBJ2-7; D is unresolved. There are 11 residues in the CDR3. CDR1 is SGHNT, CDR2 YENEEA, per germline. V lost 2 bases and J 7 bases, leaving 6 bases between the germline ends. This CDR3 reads CASSLLREQYF. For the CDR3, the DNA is TGTGCCAGCAGCTTACTCCGGGAGCAGTACTTC.

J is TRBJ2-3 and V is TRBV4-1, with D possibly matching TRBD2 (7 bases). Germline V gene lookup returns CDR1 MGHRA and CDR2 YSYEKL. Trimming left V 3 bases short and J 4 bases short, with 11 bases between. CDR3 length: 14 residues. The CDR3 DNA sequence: TGCGCCAGCAGCCACGGGGGGCTGGCAGATACGCAGTATTTT. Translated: CASSHGGLADTQYF.

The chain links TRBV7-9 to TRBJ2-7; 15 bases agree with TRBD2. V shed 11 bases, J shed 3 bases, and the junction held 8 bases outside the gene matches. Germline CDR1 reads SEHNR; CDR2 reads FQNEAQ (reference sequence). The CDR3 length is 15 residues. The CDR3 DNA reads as TGTGCCGGAGGACTAGCGGGAGGGCTCCTCTACGAGCAGTACTTC. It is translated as CAGGLAGGLLYEQYF. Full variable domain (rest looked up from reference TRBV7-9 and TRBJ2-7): DTGVSQNPRHKITKRGQNVTFRCDPISEHNRLYWYRQTLGQGPEFLTYFQNEAQLEKSRLLSDRFSAERPKGSFSTLEIQRTEQGDSAMYLCAGGLAGGLLYEQYFGPGTRLTVT.

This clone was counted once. This chain's CDR3 is CASSQGVNIRETQYF. DNA of the CDR3: TGCGCCAGCAGCCAAGGTGTGAATATAAGGGAGACCCAGTACTTC. The J gene is TRBJ2-5, the V gene TRBV4-1; D remains ambiguous. Germline V gives CDR1 MGHRA, CDR2 YSYEKL. This CDR3 comprises 15 residues. Trimming cost V 1 base and J 5 bases, with 14 bases left between them.

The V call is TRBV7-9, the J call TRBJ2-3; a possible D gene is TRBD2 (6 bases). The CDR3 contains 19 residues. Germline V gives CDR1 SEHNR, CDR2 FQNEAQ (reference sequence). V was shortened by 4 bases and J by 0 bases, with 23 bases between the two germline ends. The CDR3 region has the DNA TGTGCCAGCAGCTCGAAGGCCAGCGGGCCGCGTTCTAGCACAGATACGCAGTATTTT. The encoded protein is CASSSKASGPRSSTDTQYF.

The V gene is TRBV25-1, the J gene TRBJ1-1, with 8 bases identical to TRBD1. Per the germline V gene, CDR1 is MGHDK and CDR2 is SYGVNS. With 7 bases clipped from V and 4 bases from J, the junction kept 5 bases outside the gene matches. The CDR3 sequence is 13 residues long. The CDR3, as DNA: TGTGCCAGCACCGGACAGGGAGGCACTGAAGCTTTCTTT. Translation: CASTGQGGTEAFF. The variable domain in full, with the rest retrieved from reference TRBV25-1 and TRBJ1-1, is EADIYQTPRYLVIGTGKKITLECSQTMGHDKMYWYQQDPGMELHLIHYSYGVNSTEKGDLSSESTVSRIRTEHFPLTLESARPSHTSQYLCASTGQGGTEAFFGQGTRLTVV.

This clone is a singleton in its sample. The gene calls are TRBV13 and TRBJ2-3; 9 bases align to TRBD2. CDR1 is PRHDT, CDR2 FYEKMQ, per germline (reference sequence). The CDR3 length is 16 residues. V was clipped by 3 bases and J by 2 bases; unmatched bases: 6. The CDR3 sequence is CASSFGTSRDTDTQYF. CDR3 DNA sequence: TGTGCCAGCAGCTTTGGGACTAGCAGAGACACAGATACGCAGTATTTT.

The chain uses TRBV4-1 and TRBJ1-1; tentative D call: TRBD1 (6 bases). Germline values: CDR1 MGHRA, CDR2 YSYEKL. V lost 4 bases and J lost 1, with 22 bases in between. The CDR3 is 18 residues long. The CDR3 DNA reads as TGCGCCAGCAGCCCCCTCTGGGGGGCCTTGACTGCGAACACTGAAGCTTTCTTT. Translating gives CASSPLWGALTANTEAFF.

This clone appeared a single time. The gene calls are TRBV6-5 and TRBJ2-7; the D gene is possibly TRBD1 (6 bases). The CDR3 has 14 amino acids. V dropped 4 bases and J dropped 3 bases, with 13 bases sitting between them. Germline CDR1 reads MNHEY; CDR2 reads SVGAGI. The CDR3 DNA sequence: TGTGCCAGCAGTTCACCGGGACACCTCTACGAGCAGTACTTC. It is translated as CASSSPGHLYEQYF.

In nucleotides, the CDR3 is TGTGCCAGCAGCTTAGTGGTGGCGCTCTACAATGAGCAGTTCTTC. Its protein product is CASSLVVALYNEQFF. The V call is TRBV7-3, the J call TRBJ2-1; D is uncertain. Germline assignment: CDR1 SGHTA and CDR2 FQGTGA. The CDR3 runs to 15 residues. V lost 2 bases, J lost 3 bases, and 11 bases lay in between. The complete variable domain, with remaining parts taken from reference TRBV7-3 and TRBJ2-1, reads GAGVSQTPSNKVTEKGKYVELRCDPISGHTALYWYRQSLGQGPEFLIYFQGTGAADDSGLPNDRFFAVRPEGSVSTLKIQRTERGDSAVYLCASSLVVALYNEQFFGPGTRLTVL.

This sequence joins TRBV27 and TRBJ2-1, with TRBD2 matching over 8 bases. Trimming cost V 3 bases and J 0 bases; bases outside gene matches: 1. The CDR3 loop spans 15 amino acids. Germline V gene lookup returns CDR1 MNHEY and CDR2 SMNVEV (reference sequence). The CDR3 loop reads CASSFSGSSYNEQFF. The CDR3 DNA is TGTGCCAGCAGTTTCAGCGGGAGCTCCTACAATGAGCAGTTCTTC.

The CDR3 sequence: CASRVGQQQETQYF. DNA for the CDR3: TGTGCCAGCAGGGTGGGACAGCAACAAGAGACCCAGTACTTC. The chain is built from TRBV2 and TRBJ2-5; 7 bases are a match to TRBD1. This CDR3 comprises 14 residues. Germline-derived CDR1 and CDR2 are SNHLY and FYNNEI. V shed 6 bases and J 2 bases; nucleotides not matched to a gene: 6.

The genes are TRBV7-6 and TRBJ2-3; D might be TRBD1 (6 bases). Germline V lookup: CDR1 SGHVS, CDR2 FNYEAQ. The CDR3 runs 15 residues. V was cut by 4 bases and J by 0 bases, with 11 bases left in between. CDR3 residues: CASSSPGQSTDTQYF. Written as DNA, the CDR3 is TGTGCCAGCAGCTCCCCGGGACAAAGCACAGATACGCAGTATTTT.

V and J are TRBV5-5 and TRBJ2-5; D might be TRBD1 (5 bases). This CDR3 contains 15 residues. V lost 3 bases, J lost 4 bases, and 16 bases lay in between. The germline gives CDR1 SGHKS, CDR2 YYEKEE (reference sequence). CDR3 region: CASSYEGQGGETQYF. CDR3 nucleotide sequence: TGTGCCAGCAGCTACGAAGGGCAGGGTGGAGAGACCCAGTACTTC.